This T cell receptor beta chain is drawn from a study of T cell repertoires in cytomegalovirus infection. In the study overall: Researchers turned to recently identified HLA-C-restricted CMV epitopes as well as well-studied HLA-B-restricted ones.

Trimming took off 5 bases at V and 0 bases at J, with 25 bases between the two ends. The germline V gene encodes CDR1 MNHEY and CDR2 SMNVEV (reference sequence). The CDR3 contains 19 residues. Regarding this clonotype: Its antigen remains unknown.

TCRdb fed the reads into MiXCR, producing one record per CDR3 protein. This sample yields fewer than 850,000 distinct CDR3 sequences, of which 25% to 30% are seen a single time; less than 15% belongs to the top ten. This receptor was obtained from a human donor in good health (CMV status not recorded). Some clones in this sample may be carry-over from other donors' samples. J is TRBJ2-5 and V is TRBV27; D is tentatively TRBD1 or TRBD2 (5 bases each). The material was cultured CD8+ T cells from PBMCs, obtained from culture after CMV antigen stimulation. The CDR3 protein is CASSRQSFEGTLHQETQYF. The CDR3 DNA is TGTGCCAGCAGTCGCCAAAGCTTCGAAGGGACCCTCCACCAAGAGACCCAGTACTTC.